This T cell receptor beta chain was retrieved from a study of blood T cells in healthy people across ages. The study, taken as a whole, reports: PBMC samples, being unsorted, prevented any conclusive comparison of naive and antigen-experienced cells.

The CDR3 is made up of 14 amino acids. Trimming cost V 3 bases and J 0 bases, with 6 bases left between them. A second roughly 6 to 12 cycle PCR used barcoded and J-beta primers. Each cDNA molecule carried a tag from a template-switch adaptor that contained 12 random nucleotides. Sequencing yielded, for each sample, at least 3 million paired-end reads carrying CDR3. MiXCR, applied by TCRdb to the 5' RACE reads, yields one record per CDR3 protein. Among roughly 700,000 distinct CDR3 sequences listed, about 30% were seen once. Points on this clonotype: Its antigen is still unknown.

The rearrangement links TRBV12-3 or TRBV12-4 to TRBJ1-3; D call uncertain. Material: blood. The origin of this receptor is a woman aged 80 or older in good health. CDR3 protein: CASSFASSGNTIYF. In nucleotides, the CDR3 is TGTGCCAGCAGTTTTGCTAGCTCTGGAAACACCATATATTTT.